This record looks at one T cell receptor beta chain sequence and its context. This receptor's antigen is unknown. No much larger clone exists at a distance of one base, and base qualities are not known. This sample is part of a study of beta chain features in type 1 diabetes (dated by TCRdb to 2017 to 2018). Looking at the study overall: Mean age, gender distribution, total cell number and subset yield did not differ between patients and healthy donors. A total of 107,917,701 sorted cells were examined across all samples, and the number of cells per subset was strongly correlated with RNA yield. Regulatory and stem cell-like memory subsets were isolated from only 8 patients and roughly 8 healthy donors, whereas naive and central memory subsets came from all 28 donors. The study compared TCRB repertoires of sorted circulating CD4+ T cell subsets between recently diagnosed type 1 diabetes patients and matched healthy donors. Results and caveats for the whole study, not just this receptor: Naive, central memory and regulatory TCRB repertoires appeared to be more alike among patients than among healthy donors. Shorter templates might have been favored by PCR, but patient and control samples were amplified and corrected together, so both groups would have been affected equally by any skew. A moderate but significant shortening of TCRB CDR3 length was observed in type 1 diabetes patients in all four CD4+ subsets. Because cDNA was sequenced instead of genomic DNA, highly expressing activated cells could be over-represented, though the groups showed no difference in activation or CD3 levels. Patients with type 1 diabetes made fewer insertions and deleted more nucleotides at VDJ recombination sites, implying thymic rearrangement abnormalities. Because small numbers of individuals were included in the HLA sub-analyses, any influence of HLA type on TCRB rearrangement was left unresolved.

A single peripheral blood draw of approximately 100 mL on average was collected from each donor into heparinised tubes. A BD FACSAria II and a panel including CD45RO, CCR7, CD25, CD127, CD95 and CD27 were used to sort naive, central memory, regulatory and stem cell-like memory CD4+ T cells. Purity was above 95% for every sorted population. PBMCs were isolated immediately by Lymphoprep density gradient centrifugation and stained directly without culture. To minimize batch effects, samples were stained and sorted in pairs, one healthy donor with one patient per experiment. From the germline V gene, CDR1 is SQVTM and CDR2 is ANQGSEA. The CDR3, cysteine through phenylalanine, is 13 amino acids long. CDR3 DNA only is kept here, 39 bases in frame from base 1. The V and J ends are trimmed by 2 bases and 2 bases, leaving 8 bases between them. All of the isolated RNA was reverse transcribed with the High Capacity cDNA Reverse Transcription Kit, so expressed TCRB transcripts were sequenced. Deep immunoSEQ sequencing was applied to naive, central memory and regulatory T cell samples, giving an average of roughly 3.5 million total reads per sample. Sorted cells were lysed in RLT buffer and RNA was extracted with DNase-treated RNeasy Micro or Mini kits, depending on cell number. Each cell subset was processed on its own to prevent cross-contamination, while patient and healthy donor samples were processed together. Using the immunoSEQ multiplex PCR, TCRB sequences were amplified from cDNA into 87-bp fragments spanning the CDR3 region. The amplicons were sequenced using the Illumina HiSeq platform. On the study's bioinformatics: Synthetic template baselines were used to correct PCR bias computationally, reads within Hamming distance 2 were collapsed together, and singletons that could not be merged were discarded. Reads were aligned against IMGT so that V, D and J genes, CDR3 length and insertions or deletions at six rearrangement sites could be assigned. Within each subset, clonotype counts were normalized to sorted cell number, and only after that were true diversity and Gini coefficients computed with the tcR R package. Repertoire sharing was quantified using the overlap coefficient calculated on TCRB nucleotide sequences. As a proxy for the pre-selection repertoire, out-of-frame TCRB sequences from naive cells were analyzed. In its TCRdb copy, this immuneACCESS table keeps in-frame sequences only and misses some clones. Where compared with another copy, unresolved V genes explain less than half of these, and the others have no known cause. V and J calls and clone size are given by that table; D and trimming were obtained from the DNA. The sample data list around 500,000 clones, and more than 9.5% of these were observed just once. In total, the top ten clones hold around 0.05% of the sample.

The material sequenced was naive CD4+ T cells from blood. The meaning of the sample's cell subset or site label: true naive CD4+ T cells. The chain is encoded by TRBV29-1 joined to TRBJ2-3; the D gene cannot be resolved reliably. The TCR originated in a woman between 18 and 29 years old in good health. The DNA sequence reads TGCAGCGTTGAACGGGCGAACACAGATACGCAGTATTTT. Its coded protein is CSVERANTDTQYF.